This passage covers 8 T cell receptor beta chains from one sample sequenced in a study of CD8+ T cells in alopecia areata (dated by TCRdb to the late 2010s). The sample's time point, from its label and the paper: roughly 24 weeks on oral tofacitinib. The treatment or condition tag for this specimen amounts to: oral pan-JAK inhibitor, 5-10 mg twice daily. The method behind the library was the immunoSEQ multiplex PCR assay. RNA was extracted from all samples and reverse transcribed into cDNA, which served as template for TCR sequencing. The clones in this table, taken by TCRdb from immuneACCESS, are in-frame only. Not every clone is retained; where verified, under half of the shortfall comes from an unresolved V gene, and the cause of the rest is unknown. The sample contains roughly 170,000 clones, roughly 50% of them found a single time. The ten biggest clones cover over 9.5% of the sample. The sample consisted of CD8+ T cells sorted from blood, taken at week 24, from a patient treated with tofacitinib. The receptor source for this set is a human donor with alopecia areata.

This clone appeared a few times. The chain carries TRBV15 and TRBJ1-2, with TRBD1 matching over 8 bases. Germline values: CDR1 LNHNV, CDR2 YYDKDF (reference sequence). Losses at the gene ends were 1 base for V and 3 bases for J; bases not matched to a gene: 4. The CDR3 is made up of 15 amino acids. The CDR3 bases are TGTGCCACCAGCAGAGTGACAGGGGATCACTATGGCTACACCTTC. This gives the protein CATSRVTGDHYGYTF.

This chain connects TRBV10-3 to TRBJ2-1; tentatively, D is TRBD2 (6 bases). Per the germline V gene, CDR1 is ENHRY and CDR2 is SYGVKD. The CDR3 is 18 amino acids. Trimming pared 3 bases from V and 0 bases from J, leaving 18 bases between. The CDR3 loop is CAISDPGLTGGSYNEQFF. In DNA, the CDR3 is TGTGCCATCAGTGATCCGGGACTGACGGGTGGCTCCTACAATGAGCAGTTCTTC.

This chain uses TRBV19 with TRBJ2-1, with D tentatively TRBD1 or TRBD2 (6 bases each). Germline loops: CDR1 LNHDA, CDR2 SQIVND (reference sequence). Deletions cut 8 bases from V and 3 bases from J, with 11 bases between. The CDR3 totals 13 residues. Written as DNA, the CDR3 is TGTGCCAGTGTACAGGGAGGCTACAATGAGCAGTTCTTC. Protein product: CASVQGGYNEQFF.

The V call is TRBV13, the J call TRBJ2-7; D is tentatively TRBD1 or TRBD2 (5 bases each). V was pared by 1 base and J by 3 bases, with 7 bases between. Germline assignment: CDR1 PRHDT and CDR2 FYEKMQ (reference sequence). The CDR3 covers 13 residues. This chain's CDR3 is CASSLDGGYEQYF. The CDR3 DNA is TGTGCCAGCAGCTTAGATGGGGGCTACGAGCAGTACTTC.

The chain combines TRBV29-1 with TRBJ1-2; D is unresolved. V lost 5 bases to trimming and J lost 3 bases, with 10 bases between them. This CDR3 is built from 12 residues. Germline CDR1 reads SQVTM; CDR2 reads ANQGSEA. CDR3: CSVHESDYGYTF. DNA of the CDR3: TGCAGCGTTCATGAGTCAGACTATGGCTACACCTTC.

A single count supports this clone. The V and J genes are TRBV25-1 and TRBJ2-3; D is ambiguous. Germline V gene data show CDR1 as MGHDK and CDR2 as SYGVNS. With 4 bases removed from V and 8 bases from J, the gap between germline ends came to 7 bases. CDR3 size: 11 residues. In DNA form, the CDR3 reads TGTGCCAGCAGTGGAGGAAGTACGCAGTATTTT. This gives the protein CASSGGSTQYF.

This clone was found once. The chain links TRBV18 to TRBJ2-3, with D perhaps TRBD2 (5 bases). V was pared by 5 bases and J by 6 bases, with 21 bases between. The germline V gene encodes CDR1 KGHSH and CDR2 LQKENI. The CDR3 spans 16 residues. CDR3 residues: CASSTLGGGSFDTQYF. CDR3 nucleotide sequence: TGTGCCAGCTCAACCTTAGGTGGAGGCAGCTTTGATACGCAGTATTTT.

The chain joins TRBV5-1 to TRBJ1-1; 8 bases are a match to TRBD1. The V segment lost 3 bases and the J segment 9 bases; nucleotides outside the gene matches: 4. The germline V gene encodes CDR1 SGHRS and CDR2 YFSETQ. This CDR3 region has 12 residues. The CDR3 nucleotides are TGCGCCAGCAGCTCGGACAGGGCCAAAGCTTTCTTT. It yields the protein CASSSDRAKAFF.